The rows below give T cell receptor beta chains drawn from one sample of a study of T cell repertoires in cytomegalovirus infection. TCRdb called the reads again in MiXCR, with one record for every CDR3 protein. This table holds some 310,000 distinct CDR3 sequences, 25% found once. These TCRs' antigens remain unknown. The sequences come from cultured PBMCs, collected from culture after CMV antigen stimulation. These receptor sequences come from a human donor in good health (CMV status not recorded). Some clones in this sample may be carry-over from other donors' samples. The conserved cysteine and the conserved F or W are not part of the CDR3 here.

>TRBV28|TRBJ2-3
ASELDTQY
>TRBV12-3/TRBV12-4|TRBJ2-7
ASSFERGLYEQY
>TRBV6-2/TRBV6-3|TRBJ2-6
ASSRTSGSSGANVLT
>TRBV27|TRBJ2-5
ASSLSWGQETQY
>TRBV4-1|TRBJ2-7
ASSQADYEQY
>TRBV6-2/TRBV6-3|TRBJ2-3
ASRTATFGVDTQY
>TRBV30|TRBJ1-6
AWDRGLNSPLH
>TRBV7-2|TRBJ1-3
ASSSQVAGNTIY
>TRBV28|TRBJ2-1
ASTDYDNEQF
>TRBV28|TRBJ2-1
ASSLYAGSEQF
>TRBV20-1|TRBJ1-1
SATRDSNTEAF
>TRBV20-1|TRBJ2-1
SVPMMLGSYNEQF
>TRBV29-1|TRBJ1-1
SAGTANTEAF
>TRBV7-2|TRBJ2-3
ASSSRFSTDTQY
>TRBV20-1|TRBJ2-6
SAPLISGANVLT
>TRBV5-1|TRBJ1-1
ASSSKGVNTEAF
>TRBV7-6|TRBJ2-5
ASSLEPAGGQETQY
>TRBV7-6|TRBJ2-1
ASSFIAREFSDEQF
>TRBV7-6|TRBJ1-3
ASSGPGGKSGNTIY
>TRBV7-3|TRBJ2-1
ASSRGQGNNEQF
>TRBV20-1|TRBJ1-3
SAGRGDSGNTIY
>TRBV5-6|TRBJ1-5
ASSLGRRLGNQPQH
>TRBV15|TRBJ1-4
ATSRDRGGEKLF
>TRBV20-1|TRBJ2-7
SARVETNVEGEQY
>TRBV7-2|TRBJ2-3
ASSPRIGSIRSTDTQY
>TRBV7-2|TRBJ2-2
ASSLGAGVDGELF
>TRBV18|TRBJ1-1
ASSPRFGTLRGSEAY
>TRBV5-4|TRBJ1-1
ASSFRGLDTEAF
>TRBV28|TRBJ2-7
ASSSTGTGSYEQY
>TRBV5-4|TRBJ2-1
ASSLGVSGTGSYNEQF
>TRBV7-2|TRBJ1-6
ASSLGGGAGSAPLH
>TRBV20-1|TRBJ2-5
SAHPVLGTEETQY
>TRBV27|TRBJ2-2
ASSLLGTGGTGELF
>TRBV4-1|TRBJ2-4
ASSQIPGLAGSRAKNIQY
>TRBV7-8|TRBJ2-3
ASSLEGSRTDTQY
>TRBV7-2|TRBJ1-2
ASSGQGANYGYT
>TRBV7-6|TRBJ2-1
ASSLIAGGGNEQF
>TRBV5-5|TRBJ1-1
ASSWKTGNTEAF
>TRBV19|TRBJ2-1
ASTSDGLFNNEQF
>TRBV6-2/TRBV6-3|TRBJ2-3
ASSYSDRLSGSATDTQY
>TRBV7-2|TRBJ2-5
ASSLHPMQETQY
>TRBV29-1|TRBJ2-4
SVGGVGTKNIQY
>TRBV7-2|TRBJ2-2
ASSMGVNTGELF
>TRBV28|TRBJ2-1
ASSEPQSQQF
>TRBV30|TRBJ2-7
AWSASKIYEQY
>TRBV4-3|TRBJ2-5
ASSQDSGRGWTQY
>TRBV12-3/TRBV12-4|TRBJ1-4
ASSRENEKLF